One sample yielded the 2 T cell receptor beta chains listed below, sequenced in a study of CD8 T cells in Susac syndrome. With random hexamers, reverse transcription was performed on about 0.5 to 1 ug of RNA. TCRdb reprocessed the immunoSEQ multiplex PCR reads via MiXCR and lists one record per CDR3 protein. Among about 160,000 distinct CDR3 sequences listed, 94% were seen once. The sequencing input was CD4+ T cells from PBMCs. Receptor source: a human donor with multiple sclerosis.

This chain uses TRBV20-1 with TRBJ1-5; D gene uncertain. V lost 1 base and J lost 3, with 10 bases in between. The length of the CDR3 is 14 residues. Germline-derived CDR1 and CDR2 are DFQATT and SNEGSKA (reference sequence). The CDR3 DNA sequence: TGCAGTGCTAGAGCCGGCGGGCTCAATCAGCCCCAGCATTTT. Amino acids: CSARAGGLNQPQHF.

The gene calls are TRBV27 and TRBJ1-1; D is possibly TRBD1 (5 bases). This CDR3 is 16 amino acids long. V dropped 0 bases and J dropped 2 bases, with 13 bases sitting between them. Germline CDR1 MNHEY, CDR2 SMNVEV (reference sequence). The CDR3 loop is CASSLSAGRYNTEAFF. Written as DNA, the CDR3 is TGTGCCAGCAGTTTATCGGCAGGGCGATACAACACTGAAGCTTTCTTT.